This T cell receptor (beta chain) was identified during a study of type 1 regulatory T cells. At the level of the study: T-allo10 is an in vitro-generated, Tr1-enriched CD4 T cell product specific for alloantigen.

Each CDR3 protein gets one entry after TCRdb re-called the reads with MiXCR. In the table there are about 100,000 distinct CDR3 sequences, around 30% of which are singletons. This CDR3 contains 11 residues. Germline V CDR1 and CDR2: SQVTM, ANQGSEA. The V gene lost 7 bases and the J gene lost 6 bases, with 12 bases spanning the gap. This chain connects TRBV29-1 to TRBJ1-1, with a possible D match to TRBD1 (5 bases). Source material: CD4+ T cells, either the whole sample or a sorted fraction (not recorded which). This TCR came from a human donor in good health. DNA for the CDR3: TGCAGCGCTTGGGGGTTATCTGAAGCTTTCTTT. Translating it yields CSAWGLSEAFF. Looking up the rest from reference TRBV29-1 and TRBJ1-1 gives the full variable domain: SAVISQKPSRDICQRGTSLTIQCQVDSQVTMMFWYRQQPGQSLTLIATANQGSEATYESGFVIDKFPISRPNLTFSTLTVSNMSPEDSSIYLCSAWGLSEAFFGQGTRLTVV.